Listed below are T cell receptor beta chains from one sample, sequenced in a study of CD8 T cells in ankylosing spondylitis. TCRdb redid the calling of the 5' RACE reads with MiXCR, one entry per CDR3 protein. The repertoire includes roughly 400,000 distinct CDR3 sequences, about a fifth of them detected once, and around 17% sits in the top ten. The sequenced sample was blood, either unsorted or a sorted T cell fraction (not recorded which). Receptors were obtained from a male donor with ankylosing spondylitis. The CDR3 runs from the conserved cysteine through the conserved F or W. Each record gives: V gene, J gene, D gene, clone size, CDR3 DNA, CDR3 protein. D genes are given only for firm matches. Only some rows state a clone size, as once, few, many or a class for expanded clones.

TRBV3-1	TRBJ2-3	TRBD2	few	TGTGCCAGCAGCCGAGTAGCGGGAGGGCCATCCGATACGCAGTATTTT	CASSRVAGGPSDTQYF
TRBV7-9	TRBJ2-5	TRBD1	-	TGTGCCAGCAGCTTATGGGACAGGGGTGAGACCCAGTACTTC	CASSLWDRGETQYF
TRBV6-1	TRBJ1-1	-	-	TGTGCCAGCACAAAACAGGGCCTCGTCACTGAAGCTTTCTTT	CASTKQGLVTEAFF
TRBV20-1	TRBJ2-5	-	many	TGCAGTGCTAGAGATCTTGGGGCGGCCCTTTGGACCCAGTACTTC	CSARDLGAALWTQYF
TRBV6-2/TRBV6-3	TRBJ2-5	TRBD1	many	TGTGCCAGCAGTCAAGGACAGGGGATGGCCCAGTACTTC	CASSQGQGMAQYF
TRBV4-1	TRBJ2-7	TRBD2	few	TGCGCCAGCAGAAGACTAGCGGGACCATCCTACGAGCAGTACTTC	CASRRLAGPSYEQYF
TRBV12-3/TRBV12-4	TRBJ2-7	-	-	TGTGCCAGCACCCGAAGGGGATTTAGCGAGCAGTACTTC	CASTRRGFSEQYF
TRBV5-1	TRBJ1-3	-	-	TGCGCCAGCAGCTGGACCCCAAGGACGGGAATTGGAAACACCATATATTTT	CASSWTPRTGIGNTIYF
TRBV5-1	TRBJ2-1	-	few	TGCGCCAGCAGCTTCGGTACGGGGGCCGGAAATGAGCAGTTCTTC	CASSFGTGAGNEQFF
TRBV28	TRBJ1-1	-	-	TGTGCCAGCATGAACGTTGAAGCTTTCTTT	CASMNVEAFF
TRBV30	TRBJ1-1	-	-	TGTGCCCAAGATAAGCAGGGAGGGACTGAAGCTTTCTTT	CAQDKQGGTEAFF